This record looks at one T cell receptor (beta chain) sequence and its context. Its target is unknown. The germline V gene encodes CDR1 SGHRS and CDR2 YFSETQ. V lost 0 bases and J lost 9, with 16 bases in between. The CDR3 covers 15 residues. This record comes from a study of cytomegalovirus exposure and HLA in healthy donors. Study results and caveats: Generally TCR sequences proved uncommon, though certain public TCRs appeared in numerous donors.

Clones were read by immunoSEQ multiplex PCR, and TCRdb kept only the in-frame ones, dropping some. This sample has about 74,000 clones, with 94% found just once. The chain links TRBV5-1 to TRBJ2-1; a possible D gene is TRBD2 (5 bases). The sample taken for sequencing was PBMCs. This clonotype originated in a man between 18 and 29 years old in good health and CMV-seropositive. CDR3 protein: CASSLAALGLGEQFF. The CDR3 DNA follows: TGCGCCAGCAGCTTGGCGGCACTAGGGTTAGGTGAGCAGTTCTTC.